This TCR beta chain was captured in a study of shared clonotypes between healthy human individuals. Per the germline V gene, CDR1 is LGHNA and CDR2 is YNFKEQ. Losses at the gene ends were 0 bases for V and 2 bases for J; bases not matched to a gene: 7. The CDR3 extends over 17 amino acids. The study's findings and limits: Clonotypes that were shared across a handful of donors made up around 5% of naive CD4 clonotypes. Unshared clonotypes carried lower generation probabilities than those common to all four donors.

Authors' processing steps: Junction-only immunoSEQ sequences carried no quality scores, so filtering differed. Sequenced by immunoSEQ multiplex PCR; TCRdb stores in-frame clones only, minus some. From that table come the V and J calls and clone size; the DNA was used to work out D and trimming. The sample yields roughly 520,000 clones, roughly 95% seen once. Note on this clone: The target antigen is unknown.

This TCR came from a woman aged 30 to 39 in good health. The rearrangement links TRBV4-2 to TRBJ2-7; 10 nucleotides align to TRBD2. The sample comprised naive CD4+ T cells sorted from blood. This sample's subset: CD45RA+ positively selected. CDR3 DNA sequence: TGTGCCAGCAGCCAAGATTTTCAAGCGGGAGGGCCCTACGAGCAGTACTTC. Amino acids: CASSQDFQAGGPYEQYF.